This T cell receptor (beta chain) is from a study of cytomegalovirus exposure and HLA in healthy donors. Study-wide results and limits: Analyzed later, association rates of TCRs varied across HLA loci, with DRB1 most and HLA-C fewest.

Germline V gene lookup returns CDR1 SGHNT and CDR2 YENEEA. The CDR3 totals 15 residues. Trimming pared 1 base from V and 1 base from J, leaving 10 bases between. In its sample, this clone was seen once. The antigen remains undetermined. 60 Vbeta and 13 Jbeta primers were used in PCR. Sequencing used immunoSEQ multiplex PCR; TCRdb keeps in-frame clones, though not all of them. The sample lists 75,000 to 100,000 clones; roughly three fifths were seen once. The chain combines TRBV11-3 with TRBJ1-1; the D gene is possibly TRBD1 (5 bases). The sequenced sample consisted of PBMCs. This TCR derives from a man aged 60 to 69 in good health and CMV-seronegative. The CDR3 DNA follows: TGTGCCAGCAGCTTAGCAGGGTGGGAGAACACTGAAGCTTTCTTT. It specifies CASSLAGWENTEAFF.